Below, 3 T cell receptor beta chains from the same sample are listed, as sequenced in a study of identical twins. TCRdb fed the 5' RACE reads into MiXCR, producing one record per CDR3 protein. The sample contains hundreds of thousands of distinct CDR3 sequences, around 6% of which appear only once. Sequenced: naive T cells sorted from blood. These receptors all stem from a man between 18 and 35 years old in good health.

Concerning this clonotype: Given the absence of the conserved phenylalanine or tryptophan at the CDR3 end, a read error is likely. CDR3 residues: CASSLAGSGELFL. The CDR3 nucleotides read TGTGCCAGCAGCTTAGCCGGGTCCGGGGAGCTGTTTTTA. This chain connects TRBV7-9 to TRBJ2-2; no reliable D call. CDR1 SEHNR and CDR2 FQNEAQ come from the germline V gene (reference sequence). V lost 0 bases and J 6 bases, leaving 5 bases between the germline ends. The CDR3 is made up of 13 amino acids.

This clonotype was seen only a few times. V and J are TRBV4-3 and TRBJ2-1; TRBD2 matches at 9 bases. CDR1 and CDR2 (germline): LGHNA, YSLEER. Germline trimming cut 3 bases from V and 0 bases from J; bases unmatched to any gene: 3. This CDR3 is built from 16 residues. The CDR3 DNA sequence: TGCGCCAGCAGCCATGTTAGCGGGAGCTCCTACAATGAGCAGTTCTTC. This sequence encodes CASSHVSGSSYNEQFF.

This clonotype was picked up many times. The rearrangement uses TRBV20-1 and TRBJ2-2; D remains unclear. Trimming cost V 5 bases and J 1 base, with 2 bases left between them. This CDR3 has 11 amino acids. Germline V gene sequence: CDR1 DFQATT, CDR2 SNEGSKA (reference sequence). The CDR3 region has the DNA TGCAGTGCTGTGAACACCGGGGAGCTGTTTTTT. This gives the protein CSAVNTGELFF.